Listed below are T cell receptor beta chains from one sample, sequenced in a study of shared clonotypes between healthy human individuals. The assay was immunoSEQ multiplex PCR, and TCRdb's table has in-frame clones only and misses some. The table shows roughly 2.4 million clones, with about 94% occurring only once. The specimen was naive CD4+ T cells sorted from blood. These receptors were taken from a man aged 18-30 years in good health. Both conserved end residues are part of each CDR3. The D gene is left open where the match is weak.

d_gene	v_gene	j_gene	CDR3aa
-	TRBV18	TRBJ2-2	CASSNPTGELFF
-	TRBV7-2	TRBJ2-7	CASSLVEGYEQYF
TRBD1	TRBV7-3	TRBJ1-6	CASSRDSDYNSPLHF
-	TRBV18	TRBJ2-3	CASSPEATDTQYF
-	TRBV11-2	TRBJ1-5	CASSTGASGNQPQHF
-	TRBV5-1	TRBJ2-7	CASSLWQGSYEQYF
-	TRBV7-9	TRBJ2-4	CASSSTGSKAKNIQYF
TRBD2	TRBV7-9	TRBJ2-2	CASSLGSGFTGELFF
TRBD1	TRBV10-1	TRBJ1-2	CASRRPKWGQVSLNYGYTF
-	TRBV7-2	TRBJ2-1	CASSSGLYNEQFF
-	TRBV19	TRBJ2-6	CASSKPGRTIYSGANVLTF
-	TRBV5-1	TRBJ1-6	CASSLEGSNSPLHF
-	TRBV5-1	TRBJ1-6	CASSSGTSNSPLHF
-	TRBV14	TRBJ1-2	CASSQEGWGGYTF
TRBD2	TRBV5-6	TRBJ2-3	CASLRLAGGQNTDTQYF
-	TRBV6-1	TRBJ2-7	CASSPMGPYEQYF
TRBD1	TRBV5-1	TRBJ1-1	CASPITGGQGDYTNTEAFF
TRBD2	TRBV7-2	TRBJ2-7	CASSLRGSGRNEQYF
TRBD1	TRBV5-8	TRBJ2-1	CASSLNSGTGRSYNEQFF
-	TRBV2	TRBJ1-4	CASSGSPTNEKLFF
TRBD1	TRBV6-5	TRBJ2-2	CASRPGTDNTGELFF
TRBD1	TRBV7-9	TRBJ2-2	CASSILTGGGPHTGELFF
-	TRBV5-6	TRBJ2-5	CASSLYSIETQYF
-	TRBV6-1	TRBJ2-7	CASRKRTETYEQYF
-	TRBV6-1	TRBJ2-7	CASTGFNEQYF
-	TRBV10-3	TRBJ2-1	CAISEQGLRGYNEQFF
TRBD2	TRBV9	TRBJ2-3	CASSVGLAGPTDTQYF
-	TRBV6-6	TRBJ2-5	CASSYSGSQETQYF
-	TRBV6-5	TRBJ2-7	CASTTDRFSYEQYF
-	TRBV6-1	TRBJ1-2	CASSVSGYGYTF
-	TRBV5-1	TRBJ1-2	CASKVYGAHGGYTF
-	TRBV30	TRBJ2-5	CAWSVLERETQYF
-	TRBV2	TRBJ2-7	CASSGQGYEQYF
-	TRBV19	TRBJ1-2	CASNSRDLGYTF
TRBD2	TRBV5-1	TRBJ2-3	CASSLGASGITDTQYF
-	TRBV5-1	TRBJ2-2	CASSLEIGDTGELFF
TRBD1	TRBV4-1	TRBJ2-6	CASSHPRGTGSGANVLTF
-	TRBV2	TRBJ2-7	CASSPTLLYEQYF
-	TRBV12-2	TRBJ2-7	CASRRRREEDSYEQYF
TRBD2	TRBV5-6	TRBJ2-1	CASSYTGTSGRHEQFF
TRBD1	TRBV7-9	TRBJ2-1	CASSARAMTGGWYNEQFF
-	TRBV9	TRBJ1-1	CASSVGGGQSTEAFF
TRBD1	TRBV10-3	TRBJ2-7	CAIAAGGNGEQYF
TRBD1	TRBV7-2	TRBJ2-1	CASSPGQGYEQFF
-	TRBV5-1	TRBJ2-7	CASSLESGYEQYF
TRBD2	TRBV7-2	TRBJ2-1	CASSSGLAQFF
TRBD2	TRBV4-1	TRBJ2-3	CASSQTSGGAPPDTQYF
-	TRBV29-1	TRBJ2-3	CSVNRGARTDTQYF
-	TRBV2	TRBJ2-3	CASSWTVTDTQYF
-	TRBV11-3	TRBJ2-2	CASSLESIGEAGELFF
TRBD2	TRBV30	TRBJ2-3	CAWSVMITSGGHDTQYF
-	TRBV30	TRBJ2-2	CAWRSGTNTGELFF